This is a list of T cell receptor beta chains from one sample in a study of CD8+CD57+ T cells in acquired aplastic anemia. In TCRdb, the reads were re-called with MiXCR into one record per CDR3 protein. The repertoire consists of approximately 99,000 distinct CDR3 sequences, with under 60% occurring once and the leading ten covering under 35%. The sequencing input was sorted CD4+, CD8+, or CD8+CD57+ T cells (not recorded which) from PBMCs. Receptors were obtained from a human donor in good health, serving as a control. Each CDR3 is given with its conserved first and last residue. D genes are given only for firm matches. Clone size is shown for a subset of rows, as once, few, many or a class of expanded clone.

cdr3_aa: CSASPPRGKNYGYTF
cdr3_nt: TGCAGTGCTAGCCCACCTAGGGGAAAGAACTATGGCTACACCTTC
j_call: TRBJ1-2
v_call: TRBV20-1
clone_size: once
d_call: .

cdr3_aa: CAWSVQGLAKNIQYF
cdr3_nt: TGTGCCTGGAGTGTACAGGGCCTAGCCAAAAACATTCAGTACTTC
j_call: TRBJ2-4
v_call: TRBV30
clone_size: .
d_call: .

cdr3_aa: CASSLGFSSYEQYF
cdr3_nt: TGTGCCAGCAGTTTGGGCTTTTCGTCCTACGAGCAGTACTTC
j_call: TRBJ2-7
v_call: TRBV27
clone_size: many
d_call: .

cdr3_aa: CASSANRDRGYNEQFF
cdr3_nt: TGTGCCAGCAGCGCAAACCGGGACAGGGGCTACAATGAGCAGTTCTTC
j_call: TRBJ2-1
v_call: TRBV9
clone_size: many
d_call: TRBD1

cdr3_aa: CASSERMTSGGTDTQYF
cdr3_nt: TGTGCCAGCAGTGAGAGAATGACTAGCGGGGGCACAGATACGCAGTATTTT
j_call: TRBJ2-3
v_call: TRBV25-1
clone_size: .
d_call: TRBD2

cdr3_aa: CASEGGGTDTQYF
cdr3_nt: TGTGCCAGCGAGGGGGGCGGGACAGATACGCAGTATTTT
j_call: TRBJ2-3
v_call: TRBV7-2
clone_size: .
d_call: .

cdr3_aa: CASSLRLWETQYF
cdr3_nt: TGTGCCAGCAGCTTAAGACTTTGGGAGACCCAGTACTTC
j_call: TRBJ2-5
v_call: TRBV11-1
clone_size: .
d_call: .

cdr3_aa: CASSLASESSYNEQFF
cdr3_nt: TGTGCCAGCAGCCTAGCGAGCGAGAGCTCCTACAATGAGCAGTTCTTC
j_call: TRBJ2-1
v_call: TRBV11-1
clone_size: .
d_call: .

cdr3_aa: CASSVGSGTYEQYF
cdr3_nt: TGTGCCAGCAGCGTAGGGTCAGGAACCTACGAGCAGTACTTC
j_call: TRBJ2-7
v_call: TRBV9
clone_size: many
d_call: .

cdr3_aa: CASSLDRAGANVLTF
cdr3_nt: TGTGCCAGCAGCTTGGACAGGGCTGGGGCCAACGTCCTGACTTTC
j_call: TRBJ2-6
v_call: TRBV5-8
clone_size: .
d_call: .

cdr3_aa: CAWSTRGSDGYTF
cdr3_nt: TGTGCCTGGAGTACCAGGGGGTCCGATGGCTACACCTTC
j_call: TRBJ1-2
v_call: TRBV30
clone_size: many
d_call: TRBD1

cdr3_aa: CASSEGQGFTDTQYF
cdr3_nt: TGTGCCAGCAGCGAAGGACAGGGGTTCACAGATACGCAGTATTTT
j_call: TRBJ2-3
v_call: TRBV11-2
clone_size: many
d_call: TRBD1

cdr3_aa: CASSRWAGTQEETQYF
cdr3_nt: TGTGCCAGCAGTCGCTGGGCCGGGACGCAGGAAGAGACCCAGTACTTC
j_call: TRBJ2-5
v_call: TRBV7-8
clone_size: .
d_call: .

cdr3_aa: CASSLDRDRGTEAFF
cdr3_nt: TGTGCCAGCAGCTTAGATAGGGATAGGGGCACTGAAGCTTTCTTT
j_call: TRBJ1-1
v_call: TRBV11-2
clone_size: .
d_call: .

cdr3_aa: CASRPLAGDYEQYF
cdr3_nt: TGTGCCAGCAGGCCACTAGCGGGAGATTACGAGCAGTACTTC
j_call: TRBJ2-7
v_call: TRBV2
clone_size: .
d_call: TRBD2

cdr3_aa: CSAEEQGGNGYTF
cdr3_nt: TGCAGCGCTGAAGAGCAGGGGGGTAATGGCTACACCTTC
j_call: TRBJ1-2
v_call: TRBV29-1
clone_size: .
d_call: TRBD1

cdr3_aa: CASSDAGGRCEQYF
cdr3_nt: TGCGCCAGCAGTGACGCCGGGGGGCGCTGCGAGCAGTACTTC
j_call: TRBJ2-7
v_call: TRBV10-2
clone_size: .
d_call: .

cdr3_aa: CASSGGDRGQETQYF
cdr3_nt: TGTGCCAGCAGTGGGGGGGACAGGGGGCAAGAGACCCAGTACTTC
j_call: TRBJ2-5
v_call: TRBV25-1
clone_size: many
d_call: TRBD1

cdr3_aa: CASRAGAHEQYF
cdr3_nt: TGTGCCAGCAGGGCGGGGGCCCACGAGCAGTACTTC
j_call: TRBJ2-7
v_call: TRBV25-1
clone_size: .
d_call: .

cdr3_aa: CASKLGTGGNTEAFF
cdr3_nt: TGTGCCAGCAAGCTCGGGACAGGGGGAAACACTGAAGCTTTCTTT
j_call: TRBJ1-1
v_call: TRBV6-1
clone_size: many
d_call: TRBD1

cdr3_aa: CASRLQGASGSTIYF
cdr3_nt: TGTGCCAGTCGCTTACAGGGCGCCTCTGGAAGCACCATATATTTT
j_call: TRBJ1-3
v_call: TRBV7-2
clone_size: .
d_call: .

cdr3_aa: CASSPPTSGYGYTF
cdr3_nt: TGTGCCAGTAGTCCCCCGACGAGTGGCTATGGCTACACCTTC
j_call: TRBJ1-2
v_call: TRBV19
clone_size: .
d_call: .

cdr3_aa: CASGLDGTSGGAYEQYF
cdr3_nt: TGTGCTAGTGGTTTGGACGGGACTAGCGGGGGGGCTTACGAGCAGTACTTC
j_call: TRBJ2-7
v_call: TRBV12-5
clone_size: .
d_call: TRBD2

cdr3_aa: CASSTGLAGGEGEQFF
cdr3_nt: TGTGCCAGCAGTACGGGACTAGCGGGGGGAGAGGGTGAGCAGTTCTTC
j_call: TRBJ2-1
v_call: TRBV6-1
clone_size: many
d_call: TRBD2

cdr3_aa: CASSYSPRELFF
cdr3_nt: TGTGCCAGCAGTTATAGTCCCAGGGAGCTGTTTTTT
j_call: TRBJ2-2
v_call: TRBV6-2/TRBV6-3
clone_size: .
d_call: .

cdr3_aa: CSVVTSSGANVLTF
cdr3_nt: TGCAGCGTTGTCACGTCGTCTGGGGCCAACGTCCTGACTTTC
j_call: TRBJ2-6
v_call: TRBV29-1
clone_size: .
d_call: .

cdr3_aa: CASSYLLRGGSEQFF
cdr3_nt: TGTGCCAGCAGTTACCTACTTCGAGGGGGGAGTGAGCAGTTCTTC
j_call: TRBJ2-1
v_call: TRBV6-5
clone_size: .
d_call: .

cdr3_aa: CASSYSPRDRNEKLFF
cdr3_nt: TGCGCCAGCAGCTATTCCCCACGGGACAGGAATGAAAAACTGTTTTTT
j_call: TRBJ1-4
v_call: TRBV5-1
clone_size: .
d_call: TRBD1

cdr3_aa: CATSRDSEGFDEQYF
cdr3_nt: TGTGCCACCAGCAGAGACTCCGAGGGGTTCGACGAGCAGTACTTC
j_call: TRBJ2-7
v_call: TRBV15
clone_size: few
d_call: .

cdr3_aa: CASSGDSPQGYTF
cdr3_nt: TGTGCCAGCAGCGGGGACAGCCCGCAGGGCTACACCTTC
j_call: TRBJ1-2
v_call: TRBV13
clone_size: many
d_call: TRBD1

cdr3_aa: CASRRTGASYNSPLHF
cdr3_nt: TGTGCCAGCAGGCGGACAGGGGCGTCCTATAATTCACCCCTCCACTTT
j_call: TRBJ1-6
v_call: TRBV4-2
clone_size: many
d_call: TRBD1

cdr3_aa: CASSESGYEQYF
cdr3_nt: TGCGCCAGCAGTGAGTCTGGCTACGAGCAGTACTTC
j_call: TRBJ2-7
v_call: TRBV10-1
clone_size: .
d_call: .

cdr3_aa: CSVEGSLAEQFF
cdr3_nt: TGCAGCGTTGAAGGCAGCCTGGCTGAGCAGTTCTTC
j_call: TRBJ2-1
v_call: TRBV29-1
clone_size: few
d_call: .

cdr3_aa: CASSLEGLAGGQEETQYF
cdr3_nt: TGTGCCAGCAGCTTGGAGGGACTAGCGGGGGGGCAGGAAGAGACCCAGTACTTC
j_call: TRBJ2-5
v_call: TRBV5-4
clone_size: .
d_call: TRBD2

cdr3_aa: CSAEGARVPDTQYF
cdr3_nt: TGCAGCGCTGAGGGGGCGCGGGTGCCAGATACGCAGTATTTT
j_call: TRBJ2-3
v_call: TRBV29-1
clone_size: .
d_call: TRBD1

cdr3_aa: CASSQDVVGNYGYTF
cdr3_nt: TGCGCCAGCAGCCAAGATGTTGTGGGAAACTATGGCTACACCTTC
j_call: TRBJ1-2
v_call: TRBV4-3
clone_size: many
d_call: .

cdr3_aa: CASSEYGQGYRHTF
cdr3_nt: TGTGCCAGCAGTGAATACGGACAGGGATATCGCCACACCTTC
j_call: TRBJ1-2
v_call: TRBV25-1
clone_size: .
d_call: TRBD1

cdr3_aa: CASRRTGGDYGYTF
cdr3_nt: TGTGCCAGCAGAAGGACGGGGGGTGACTATGGCTACACCTTC
j_call: TRBJ1-2
v_call: TRBV2
clone_size: few
d_call: .

cdr3_aa: CASGDGYNEQFF
cdr3_nt: TGCGCCTCGGGGGACGGGTACAATGAGCAGTTCTTC
j_call: TRBJ2-1
v_call: TRBV4-3
clone_size: many
d_call: .

cdr3_aa: CASSLDTSGGTDTQYF
cdr3_nt: TGCGCCAGCAGCTTGGATACTAGCGGGGGCACAGATACGCAGTATTTT
j_call: TRBJ2-3
v_call: TRBV5-1
clone_size: .
d_call: TRBD2

cdr3_aa: CASRDTANYGYTF
cdr3_nt: TGTGCCAGCAGAGATACAGCTAACTATGGCTACACCTTC
j_call: TRBJ1-2
v_call: TRBV6-2/TRBV6-3
clone_size: many
d_call: .

cdr3_aa: CASSQDEGTGSRGYTF
cdr3_nt: TGCGCCAGCAGCCAAGATGAAGGGACAGGGTCTCGTGGCTACACCTTC
j_call: TRBJ1-2
v_call: TRBV4-1
clone_size: few
d_call: TRBD1

cdr3_aa: CASSFDATNTEAFF
cdr3_nt: TGTGCCAGCAGCTTCGACGCTACGAACACTGAAGCTTTCTTT
j_call: TRBJ1-1
v_call: TRBV11-2
clone_size: .
d_call: .

cdr3_aa: CASSQDLREGAYNEQFF
cdr3_nt: TGCGCCAGCAGCCAAGATCTTCGGGAGGGCGCCTACAATGAGCAGTTCTTC
j_call: TRBJ2-1
v_call: TRBV4-3
clone_size: many
d_call: TRBD2

cdr3_aa: CASSRKPGQETQYF
cdr3_nt: TGTGCCAGCAGCCGTAAGCCAGGTCAAGAGACCCAGTACTTC
j_call: TRBJ2-5
v_call: TRBV25-1
clone_size: .
d_call: .